The 11 T cell receptor beta chains below were found in one sample sequenced in a study of blood T cell repertoires in COVID-19. TCRdb's table, derived via immunoSEQ multiplex PCR, lists solely in-frame clones and lacks some. The repertoire holds tens of thousands of clones, 84% seen once, with 36% in the top ten. Sequencing input: peripheral blood. The receptors were sampled from a man in his sixties or seventies with acute or convalescent COVID-19.

The chain links TRBV7-8 to TRBJ2-5; 12 bases are shared with TRBD2. Looked up from germline, CDR1 is SGHVS and CDR2 is FQNEAQ. The CDR3 loop spans 18 amino acids. Trimming took 1 base from V and 0 from J; bases not matched to a gene: 6. The CDR3 sequence is CASSLGLAGAGYQETQYF. CDR3 nucleotide sequence: TGTGCCAGCAGCTTAGGACTAGCGGGAGCGGGGTACCAAGAGACCCAGTACTTC.

The genes are TRBV7-2 and TRBJ1-5; possibly TRBD1 for D (5 bases). The germline CDR1 and CDR2 sequences are SGHTA and FQGNSA. Trimming pared 5 bases from V and 6 bases from J, leaving 14 bases between. The CDR3 sequence is 14 residues long. The CDR3 DNA sequence: TGTGCCAGCAGCCGTCTCCAGGGAACTCAGCCCCAGCATTTT. Translating it yields CASSRLQGTQPQHF. Using reference TRBV7-2 and TRBJ1-5 for the parts outside the CDR3, the full variable domain is GAGVSQSPSNKVTEKGKDVELRCDPISGHTALYWYRQSLGQGLEFLIYFQGNSAPDKSGLPSDRFSAERTGGSVSTLTIQRTQQEDSAVYLCASSRLQGTQPQHFGDGTRLSIL.

CDR3 amino acids: CASSPVGGKRKNIQYF. The CDR3 nucleotides are TGTGCCAGCAGCCCAGTCGGGGGGAAGCGCAAAAACATTCAGTACTTC. V usage is TRBV7-2 and J usage is TRBJ2-4; 7 bases are a match to TRBD2. V trimming: 5 bases; J trimming: 3 bases; junction bases outside the gene matches: 10. Germline V gene lookup returns CDR1 SGHTA and CDR2 FQGNSA. The CDR3 spans 16 residues. The complete variable domain, with remaining parts taken from reference TRBV7-2 and TRBJ2-4, reads GAGVSQSPSNKVTEKGKDVELRCDPISGHTALYWYRQSLGQGLEFLIYFQGNSAPDKSGLPSDRFSAERTGGSVSTLTIQRTQQEDSAVYLCASSPVGGKRKNIQYFGAGTRLSVL.

V and J are TRBV6-2 or TRBV6-3 and TRBJ2-2; 8 bases align to TRBD1. CDR3 length: 16 amino acids. CDR1 and CDR2 from the germline V gene are MNHEY and SVGEGT. Trimming removed 6 bases from V and 2 bases from J; junction bases left unmatched: 8. CDR3 DNA: TGTGCCAGCAGCCCCTGGACAGGGCCCAACACCGGGGAGCTGTTTTTT. Translation: CASSPWTGPNTGELFF.

The V and J genes are TRBV9 and TRBJ1-3, with 8 bases lining up with TRBD1. Trimming cost V 0 bases and J 1 base; bases outside gene matches: 6. Germline V gene data show CDR1 as SGDLS and CDR2 as YYNGEE. This CDR3 contains 17 residues. CDR3 DNA: TGTGCCAGCAGCGTAGTCCCAGGGGGCATATCTGGAAACACCATATATTTT. It is translated as CASSVVPGGISGNTIYF.

The gene calls are TRBV5-1 and TRBJ1-6; 7 positions match TRBD1. The CDR3 runs to 15 residues. V lost 3 bases and J lost 6; bases outside the gene matches: 6. Germline-derived CDR1 and CDR2 are SGHRS and YFSETQ. CDR3 loop: CASSSTGTANSPLHF. The CDR3 DNA follows: TGCGCCAGCAGCTCAACCGGGACAGCTAATTCACCCCTCCACTTT.

The V and J genes are TRBV9 and TRBJ2-3, with 14 bases lining up with TRBD2. The J segment lost 4 bases and the V segment lost 3 bases, leaving 1 base of the junction unmatched. The CDR3 consists of 15 residues. CDR1 and CDR2 from the germline V gene are SGDLS and YYNGEE. The DNA of the CDR3 is TGTGCCAGCAGCGGACTAGCGGGGGGGGCAGATACGCAGTATTTT. Its protein is CASSGLAGGADTQYF.

This chain connects TRBV6-2 or TRBV6-3 to TRBJ2-1; 9 nucleotides match TRBD2. Germline V gene data show CDR1 as MNHEY and CDR2 as SVGEGT. J was trimmed by 8 bases and V by 0 bases; bases with no gene match: 8. There are 16 residues in the CDR3. This chain's CDR3 is CASSYSLAGGVDEQFF. CDR3 coding DNA: TGTGCCAGCAGTTACTCCCTCGCGGGAGGGGTCGATGAGCAGTTCTTC.

This clone appeared a few times. The rearrangement joins TRBV19 to TRBJ2-7; 7 bases align to TRBD2. The germline V gene encodes CDR1 LNHDA and CDR2 SQIVND (reference sequence). After removal of 8 bases from V and 1 base from J, the junction contained 8 bases not matched to a gene. The CDR3 is 14 residues long. CDR3: CASGRGDSSYEQYF. The CDR3 DNA follows: TGTGCCAGTGGTCGGGGGGACTCTTCCTACGAGCAGTACTTC. Looking up the rest from reference TRBV19 and TRBJ2-7 gives the full variable domain: DGGITQSPKYLFRKEGQNVTLSCEQNLNHDAMYWYRQDPGQGLRLIYYSQIVNDFQKGDIAEGYSVSREKKESFPLTVTSAQKNPTAFYLCASGRGDSSYEQYFGPGTRLTVT.

This sequence joins TRBV5-1 and TRBJ2-5, with TRBD1 as a possible D gene (6 bases). The CDR3 contains 14 residues. Germline V CDR1 and CDR2: SGHRS, YFSETQ. The germline V and J ends were trimmed by 0 bases and 5 bases, with 11 bases remaining between them. This CDR3 reads CASSLAGVRETQYF. The DNA for the CDR3 is TGCGCCAGCAGCTTGGCAGGGGTGCGGGAGACCCAGTACTTC.

The chain recombines TRBV6-5 with TRBJ1-2; TRBD1 matches at 9 bases. The CDR3 extends over 15 amino acids. V dropped 6 bases and J dropped 3; count of bases not matched to a gene: 8. CDR1 and CDR2 (germline): MNHEY, SVGAGI. The CDR3 DNA is TGTGCCAGCAGCCAGACAGGGGGAGGGGACTATGGCTACACCTTC. Translation: CASSQTGGGDYGYTF.